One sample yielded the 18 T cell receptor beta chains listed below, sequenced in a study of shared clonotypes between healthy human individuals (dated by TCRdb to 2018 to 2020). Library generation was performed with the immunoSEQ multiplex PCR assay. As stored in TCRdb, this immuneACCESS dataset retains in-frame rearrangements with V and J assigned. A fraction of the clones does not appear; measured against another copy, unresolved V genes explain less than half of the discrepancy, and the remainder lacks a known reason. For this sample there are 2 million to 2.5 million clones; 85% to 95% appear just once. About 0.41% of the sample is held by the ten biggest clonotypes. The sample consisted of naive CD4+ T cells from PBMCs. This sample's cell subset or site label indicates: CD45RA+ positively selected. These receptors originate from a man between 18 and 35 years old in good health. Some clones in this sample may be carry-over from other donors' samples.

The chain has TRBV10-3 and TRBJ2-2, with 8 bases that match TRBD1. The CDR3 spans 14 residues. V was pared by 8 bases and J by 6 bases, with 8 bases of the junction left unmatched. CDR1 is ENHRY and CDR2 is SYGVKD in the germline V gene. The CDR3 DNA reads TGTGCCATCTGTCCGGACAGGGACGCCGGGGAGCTGTTTTTT. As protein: CAICPDRDAGELFF.

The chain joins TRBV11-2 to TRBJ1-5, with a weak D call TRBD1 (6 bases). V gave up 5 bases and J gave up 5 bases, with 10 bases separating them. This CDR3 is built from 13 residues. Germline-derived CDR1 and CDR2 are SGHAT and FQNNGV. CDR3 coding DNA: TGTGCCAGCAGCCCGGGGGGCCATCAGCCCCAGCATTTT. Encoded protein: CASSPGGHQPQHF.

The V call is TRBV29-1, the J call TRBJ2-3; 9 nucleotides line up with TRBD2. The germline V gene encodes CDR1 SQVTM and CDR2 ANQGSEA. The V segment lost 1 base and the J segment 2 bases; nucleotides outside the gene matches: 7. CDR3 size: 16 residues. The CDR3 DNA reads TGCAGCGTTGAAGGTTCTAGCGGGGAACACACAGATACGCAGTATTTT. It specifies CSVEGSSGEHTDTQYF.

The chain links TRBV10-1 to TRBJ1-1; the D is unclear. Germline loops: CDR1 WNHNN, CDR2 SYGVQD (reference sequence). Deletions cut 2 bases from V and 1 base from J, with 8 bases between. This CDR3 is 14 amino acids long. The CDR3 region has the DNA TGCGCCAGCAGTGAGAAGAGGCAGAACACTGAAGCTTTCTTT. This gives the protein CASSEKRQNTEAFF.

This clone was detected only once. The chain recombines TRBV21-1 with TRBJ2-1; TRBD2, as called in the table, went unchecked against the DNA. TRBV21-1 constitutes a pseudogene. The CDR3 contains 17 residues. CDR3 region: CASDLGLDGARDNEQFF. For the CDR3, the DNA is TGTGCCAGCGACCTTGGCTTGGACGGCGCGCGGGACAATGAGCAGTTCTTC.

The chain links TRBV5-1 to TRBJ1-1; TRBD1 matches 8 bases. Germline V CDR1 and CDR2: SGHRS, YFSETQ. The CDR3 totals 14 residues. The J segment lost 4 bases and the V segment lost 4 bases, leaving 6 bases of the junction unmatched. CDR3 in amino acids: CASSDQGASTEAFF. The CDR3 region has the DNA TGCGCCAGCAGCGATCAGGGGGCGAGCACTGAAGCTTTCTTT.

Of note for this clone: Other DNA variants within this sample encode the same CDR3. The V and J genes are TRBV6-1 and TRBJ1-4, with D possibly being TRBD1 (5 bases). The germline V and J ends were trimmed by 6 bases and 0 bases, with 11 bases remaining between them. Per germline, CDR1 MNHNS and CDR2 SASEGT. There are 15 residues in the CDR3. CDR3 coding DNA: TGTGCCAGCAGCCCGGGGGGTGCAACTAATGAAAAACTGTTTTTT. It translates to CASSPGGATNEKLFF.

In nucleotides, the CDR3 is TGTGCCAGCAGTTCTAGCGGGCGGAGTTTGGAGCAGTACTTC. Translated, it gives CASSSSGRSLEQYF. V is TRBV28 and J is TRBJ2-7, with 8 nucleotides matching TRBD2. The V gene end was trimmed by 4 bases and the J gene end by 7 bases; junction bases not matched to a gene: 9. Germline CDR1 MDHEN, CDR2 SYDVKM. The CDR3 runs to 14 residues.

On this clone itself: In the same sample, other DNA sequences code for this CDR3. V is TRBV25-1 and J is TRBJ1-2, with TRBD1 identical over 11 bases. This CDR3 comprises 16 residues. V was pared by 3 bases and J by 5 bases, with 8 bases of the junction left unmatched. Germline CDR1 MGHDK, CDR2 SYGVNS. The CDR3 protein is CASSDPGTGGVYGYTF. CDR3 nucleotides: TGTGCCAGCAGTGACCCCGGGACAGGGGGGGTATATGGCTACACCTTC.

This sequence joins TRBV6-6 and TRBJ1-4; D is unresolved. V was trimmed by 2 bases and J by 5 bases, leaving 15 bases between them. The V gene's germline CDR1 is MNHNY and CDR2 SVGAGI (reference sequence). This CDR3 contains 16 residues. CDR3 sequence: CASSYTPGTPNEKLFF. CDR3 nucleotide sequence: TGTGCCAGCAGTTACACGCCAGGAACGCCGAATGAAAAACTGTTTTTT.

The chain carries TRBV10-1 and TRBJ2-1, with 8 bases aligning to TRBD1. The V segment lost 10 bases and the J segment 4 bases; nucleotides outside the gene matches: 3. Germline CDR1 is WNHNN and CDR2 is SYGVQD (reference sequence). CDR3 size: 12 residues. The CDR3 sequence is CATRQGYNEQFF. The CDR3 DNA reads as TGCGCCACGCGACAGGGGTACAATGAGCAGTTCTTC.

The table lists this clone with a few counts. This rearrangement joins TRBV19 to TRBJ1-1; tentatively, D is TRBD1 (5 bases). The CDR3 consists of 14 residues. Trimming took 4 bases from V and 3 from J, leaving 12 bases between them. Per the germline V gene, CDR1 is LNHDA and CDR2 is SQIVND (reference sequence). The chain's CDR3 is CASSSYGAYTEAFF. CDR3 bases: TGTGCCAGTAGTAGCTACGGGGCCTACACTGAAGCTTTCTTT.

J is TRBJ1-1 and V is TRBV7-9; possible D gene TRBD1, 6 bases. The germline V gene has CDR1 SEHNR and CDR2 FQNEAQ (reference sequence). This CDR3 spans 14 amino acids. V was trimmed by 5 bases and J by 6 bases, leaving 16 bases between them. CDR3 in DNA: TGTGCCAGCAGCGGACAAACAGGGTTCTCTGAAGCTTTCTTT. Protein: CASSGQTGFSEAFF.

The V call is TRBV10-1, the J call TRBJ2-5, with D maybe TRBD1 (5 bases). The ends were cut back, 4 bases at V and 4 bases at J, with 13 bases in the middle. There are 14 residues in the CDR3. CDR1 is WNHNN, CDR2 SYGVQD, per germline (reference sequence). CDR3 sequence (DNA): TGCGCCAGCAGTGGATACAGGAAAGGAGAGACCCAGTACTTC. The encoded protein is CASSGYRKGETQYF.

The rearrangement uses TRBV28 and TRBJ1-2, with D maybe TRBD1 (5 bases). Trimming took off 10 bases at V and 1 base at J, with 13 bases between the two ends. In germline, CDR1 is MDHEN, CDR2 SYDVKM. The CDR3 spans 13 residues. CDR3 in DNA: TGTGCCACCGACCGGGGGGGTAACTATGGCTACACCTTC. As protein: CATDRGGNYGYTF.

CDR3: CASSASGSSDTQYF. The CDR3 DNA is TGCGCCAGCAGTGCTAGCGGGAGTTCAGATACGCAGTATTTT. This chain joins TRBV10-1 and TRBJ2-3; 10 nucleotides align to TRBD2. The CDR3 is 14 residues long. Germline V gene sequence: CDR1 WNHNN, CDR2 SYGVQD (reference sequence). Trimming cost V 4 bases and J 4 bases; bases outside gene matches: 2.

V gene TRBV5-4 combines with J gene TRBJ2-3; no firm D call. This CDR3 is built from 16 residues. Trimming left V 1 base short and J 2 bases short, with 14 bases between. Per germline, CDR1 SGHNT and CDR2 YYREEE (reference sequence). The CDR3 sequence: CASSLRFNGPTDTQYF. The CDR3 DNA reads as TGTGCCAGCAGCTTGCGTTTTAACGGACCCACAGATACGCAGTATTTT.

The CDR3 coding sequence is TGTGCCAGCAGTCCCGGCGAAGGCGGAGATACGCAGTATTTT. Translating gives CASSPGEGGDTQYF. The chain recombines TRBV6-7 with TRBJ2-3; D gene uncertain. TRBV6-7 is an ORF for which the function is uncertain. This CDR3 comprises 14 residues. V lost 5 bases, J lost 5 bases, and 14 bases lay in between.